This T cell receptor (beta chain) was recovered during a study of long-term antiretroviral therapy in people with HIV. Study-level background: It was about a decade after the earliest samples that the 2015 immediate-ART recommendation appeared.

Study-wide findings and caveats: Even long-term ART left TRB diversity below transplant donor controls, despite gains. Documentation of ART adherence, viral resistance or therapy changes was absent.

People in the study who had HIV all got their treatment in the United States. Concerning this clone: Its antigen remains unidentified. Additional DNA sequences in this sample encode the identical CDR3.

The run of the v3.0 immunoSEQ assay was at survey level. Data came from immunoSEQ multiplex PCR; TCRdb stores just in-frame clones and leaves some out. This sample has about 33,000 clones, with about 83% found just once. The V and J ends lost 0 bases and 0 bases respectively, with 5 bases between them. CDR3 length: 14 residues. Germline V gives CDR1 SGHRS, CDR2 YFSETQ. The TCR was taken from a woman between 45 and 65 years old with HIV. The chain carries TRBV5-1 and TRBJ2-3; D remains unclear. The sequenced sample was unsorted PBMCs, obtained 2 years after starting antiretroviral therapy. The CDR3 coding sequence is TGCGCCAGCAGCTTGGGGGATAGCACAGATACGCAGTATTTT. Amino acids: CASSLGDSTDTQYF.